This TCR beta chain was sequenced for a study of siplizumab effects on memory and regulatory T cells. This clone was seen only once. Its antigen is undetermined. Overall study findings and caveats: Naive T cells appeared more diverse than memory cells and seemed to be major alloresponse contributors. Controls had approximately 27% Treg-derived mappable alloreactive CD4+ clones on average, versus approximately 69% with siplizumab. The authors did not confirm suppressive function in proliferating Tregs from siplizumab cultures.

The assay was immunoSEQ multiplex PCR, and TCRdb's table has in-frame clones only and misses some. The data show 97,000 or so clones, around 90% seen once. This TCR was recovered from a human donor in good health. Source material: CD4+ T cells sorted from blood.

The CDR3 coding sequence is TGTGCCAGCAGCTTGGCCCACGAGCAGTACTTC. Translated: CASSLAHEQYF. The rearrangement joins TRBV5-6 to TRBJ2-7, with no clear D. CDR1 is SGHDT, CDR2 YYEEEE, per germline. Between the trimmed V and J ends, which lost 0 bases and 5 bases, there was a span of 3 bases. The CDR3 has 11 amino acids.